These 17 T cell receptor beta chains were all obtained from the same sample, sequenced in a study of CD8 T cells in Susac syndrome. When the RNA was reverse transcribed, random hexamers were used with an input of roughly 0.5 to 1 ug. TCRdb reprocessed the immunoSEQ multiplex PCR reads with MiXCR, giving one entry per CDR3 protein. Altogether about 160,000 distinct CDR3 sequences are present, around 94% being singletons, with the ten largest covering about 0.09%. Sample: CD4+ T cells from PBMCs. The origin of the receptors is a human donor with multiple sclerosis.

The gene calls are TRBV5-1 and TRBJ1-2, with a possible D match to TRBD1 (6 bases). The CDR3 spans 14 residues. The germline V and J ends were trimmed by 4 bases and 7 bases, with 17 bases remaining between them. CDR1 is SGHRS and CDR2 is YFSETQ in the germline V gene. Written as DNA, the CDR3 is TGCGCCAGCAGCGACCAACCGATACAGGGTGGCTACACCTTC. Its protein is CASSDQPIQGGYTF. Looking up the rest from reference TRBV5-1 and TRBJ1-2 gives the full variable domain: KAGVTQTPRYLIKTRGQQVTLSCSPISGHRSVSWYQQTPGQGLQFLFEYFSETQRNKGNFPGRFSGRQFSNSRSEMNVSTLELGDSALYLCASSDQPIQGGYTFGSGTRLTVV.

The chain has TRBV21-1 and TRBJ2-5; the table's D call of TRBD2 was not tested on the DNA. TRBV21-1 represents a pseudogene. This CDR3 is 16 amino acids long. The CDR3 sequence: CASSRKTSGILRTQYF. The CDR3 DNA is TGTGCCAGCAGCAGGAAAACTAGCGGGATTCTGAGGACCCAGTACTTC.

V gene TRBV12-3 or TRBV12-4 combines with J gene TRBJ2-7, with 8 positions matching TRBD1. Trimming removed 4 bases from V and 12 bases from J; junction bases left unmatched: 11. CDR3 length equals 13 residues. CDR3 coding DNA: TGTGCCAGCAGTTCCAGGGGGCGAGATTCTCCGTACTTC. Its protein is CASSSRGRDSPYF.

Note on this clonotype: A junction end diverges from the germline sequence, so it may reflect a read error. This chain's CDR3 is CANSSLASGGNEQFF. In DNA form, the CDR3 reads TGTGCCAACAGTTCCCTGGCTAGCGGGGGCAATGAGCAGTTCTTC. V is TRBV6-5 and J is TRBJ2-1; 10 bases fit TRBD2. In germline, CDR1 is MNHEY, CDR2 SVGAGI. The CDR3 extends over 15 amino acids.

The chain combines TRBV3-1 with TRBJ2-7, with D uncertain. This CDR3 has 11 amino acids. CDR1 is LGHDT, CDR2 YNNKEL, per germline (reference sequence). Deletions cut 0 bases from V and 6 bases from J, with 3 bases between. The CDR3 loop reads CASSQDSEQYF. Here the CDR3 DNA reads TGTGCCAGCAGCCAAGATTCCGAGCAGTACTTC.

The CDR3 sequence is CASRARGISYEQYF. In DNA, the CDR3 is TGTGCCAGCAGGGCTAGGGGGATCTCCTACGAGCAGTACTTC. J is TRBJ2-7 and V is TRBV27; D might be TRBD1 (6 bases). Germline V lookup: CDR1 MNHEY, CDR2 SMNVEV (reference sequence). V was pared by 6 bases and J by 0 bases, with 12 bases between. CDR3 length: 14 residues.

The rearrangement joins TRBV20-1 to TRBJ1-5; D not certain. Trimming pared 3 bases from V and 1 base from J, leaving 10 bases between. This CDR3 is built from 14 residues. Germline V gene sequence: CDR1 DFQATT, CDR2 SNEGSKA (reference sequence). The CDR3 region has the DNA TGCAGTGCTAGTGAGGGAGTGAGCAATCAGCCCCAGCATTTT. Translating gives CSASEGVSNQPQHF.

The genes are TRBV2 and TRBJ1-1; D gene uncertain. The germline CDR1 and CDR2 sequences are SNHLY and FYNNEI. The CDR3 totals 13 residues. V was cut by 4 bases and J by 4 bases, with 10 bases left in between. Here the CDR3 reads CASSVWTVTEAFF. The CDR3 region has the DNA TGTGCCAGCAGTGTGTGGACCGTCACTGAAGCTTTCTTT. Full variable domain (missing parts from reference TRBV2 and TRBJ1-1): EPEVTQTPSHQVTQMGQEVILRCVPISNHLYFYWYRQILGQKVEFLVSFYNNEISEKSEIFDDQFSVERPDGSNFTLKIRSTKLEDSAMYFCASSVWTVTEAFFGQGTRLTVV.

The chain links TRBV20-1 to TRBJ2-7, with 7 bases matching TRBD2. Germline CDR1 reads DFQATT; CDR2 reads SNEGSKA (reference sequence). V was clipped by 6 bases and J by 3 bases; unmatched bases: 11. The CDR3 totals 14 residues. The CDR3 is CSAPGWAGVYEQYF. CDR3 DNA sequence: TGCAGTGCCCCGGGGTGGGCGGGAGTCTACGAGCAGTACTTC.

V is TRBV24-1 and J is TRBJ2-2, with TRBD1 matching over 10 bases. The germline CDR1 and CDR2 sequences are KGHDR and SFDVKD. J gave up 5 bases and V 7 bases, and 6 bases lay outside the gene matches. The CDR3 has 15 amino acids. The CDR3 DNA follows: TGTGCCACCAGCCAACCGGGACAGGGGACCGGGGAGCTGTTTTTT. Translating gives CATSQPGQGTGELFF.

The chain joins TRBV7-9 to TRBJ1-4; D possibly corresponds to TRBD1 (6 bases). CDR1 is SEHNR and CDR2 is FQNEAQ in the germline V gene (reference sequence). Between the trimmed V and J ends, which lost 2 bases and 6 bases, there was a span of 13 bases. The CDR3 extends over 15 amino acids. CDR3: CASSLHRVGDEKLFF. The CDR3 DNA sequence: TGTGCCAGCAGCTTACACAGGGTCGGGGATGAAAAACTGTTTTTT.

CDR3 in DNA: TGCGCCACCCATCCCCGGGACAGGGAAATGAACACTGAAGCTTTCTTT. Translated: CATHPRDREMNTEAFF. The chain combines TRBV23-1 with TRBJ1-1; 9 bases map to TRBD1. TRBV23-1 is an ORF; its function is uncertain. The CDR3 spans 16 residues. The V and J ends lost 10 bases and 0 bases, in that order; junction bases with no gene match: 12.

J is TRBJ2-2 and V is TRBV6-2 or TRBV6-3, with 9 bases fitting TRBD1. There are 18 residues in the CDR3. CDR1 is MNHEY, CDR2 SVGEGT, per germline. The V and J ends lost 5 bases and 1 base, in that order; junction bases with no gene match: 11. The CDR3 nucleotides are TGTGCCAGCAGTGACACTGCCGGGACAGGGTGGAACACCGGGGAGCTGTTTTTT. Amino acids: CASSDTAGTGWNTGELFF.

The chain carries TRBV9 and TRBJ2-7; D unclear. V was trimmed by 0 bases and J by 1 base, leaving 8 bases between them. The germline CDR1 and CDR2 sequences are SGDLS and YYNGEE. The CDR3 is 14 residues long. The CDR3 loop reads CASSVDLTSYEQYF. CDR3 coding DNA: TGTGCCAGCAGCGTAGATCTCACGTCCTACGAGCAGTACTTC.

Turning to this clonotype: An end of the junction does not agree with germline; a read error may underlie this. The gene calls are TRBV27 and TRBJ1-3; 7 positions agree with TRBD1. From germline, CDR1 is MNHEY and CDR2 SMNVEV (reference sequence). The CDR3 runs to 14 residues. The CDR3 region has the DNA TGTGCCAGCAGCCACAGGGGCTCTGAAAACACCATATATTTT. The encoded protein is CASSHRGSENTIYF.

The chain carries TRBV3-1 and TRBJ2-7; maybe TRBD2 (6 bases). The germline V gene encodes CDR1 LGHDT and CDR2 YNNKEL (reference sequence). The CDR3 extends over 16 amino acids. V lost 4 bases to trimming and J lost 10 bases, with 26 bases between them. The CDR3 is CASSPSGGQPTTVQYF. The CDR3 bases are TGTGCCAGCAGCCCAAGTGGAGGGCAACCTACGACGGTACAGTACTTC.

The chain combines TRBV5-1 with TRBJ2-2; D ambiguous. Germline V gene lookup returns CDR1 SGHRS and CDR2 YFSETQ. The CDR3 extends over 14 amino acids. Trimming stripped 6 bases from V and 3 bases from J, with 12 bases between. The CDR3 DNA follows: TGCGCCAGCAAGGTGATCGCGGACACCGGGGAGCTGTTTTTT. This gives the protein CASKVIADTGELFF.